The rows below give T cell receptor beta chains drawn from one sample of a study of T cells in Graves' hyperthyroidism and ophthalmopathy. TCRdb re-called the multiplex PCR reads with MiXCR, one entry per CDR3 protein. This sample yields 400,000 to 600,000 distinct CDR3 sequences, of which roughly a sixth are seen a single time; less than 30% belongs to the top ten. Sequenced input: blood. The receptor source for this set is a woman under 40 with Graves' ophthalmopathy. The CDR3 runs from the conserved cysteine through the conserved F or W. A D gene is named only where the DNA matches it firmly. Expanded clones are given a class, and other clones once, few, many or no size at all.

d_call: NA
j_call: TRBJ2-3
clone_size: many
v_call: TRBV7-9
cdr3_aa: CASSTRGADTQYF
cdr3_nt: TGTGCCAGCAGCACGCGAGGGGCGGATACGCAGTATTTT

d_call: NA
j_call: TRBJ2-7
clone_size: NA
v_call: TRBV6-1
cdr3_aa: CASSKGLPYEQYF
cdr3_nt: TGTGCCAGCAGTAAGGGACTTCCCTACGAGCAGTACTTC

d_call: TRBD1
j_call: TRBJ2-7
clone_size: many
v_call: TRBV27
cdr3_aa: CASSLGQGGNEQYF
cdr3_nt: TGTGCCAGCAGCCTGGGACAGGGAGGAAACGAGCAGTACTTC

d_call: NA
j_call: TRBJ2-2
clone_size: once
v_call: TRBV5-6
cdr3_aa: CASSYSNAGELFF
cdr3_nt: TGTGCCAGCAGCTACTCGAACGCCGGGGAGCTGTTTTTT

d_call: TRBD1
j_call: TRBJ1-1
clone_size: few
v_call: TRBV6-1
cdr3_aa: CASRIDRTGENTEAFF
cdr3_nt: TGTGCCAGCAGGATCGATCGGACAGGAGAGAACACTGAAGCTTTCTTT

d_call: NA
j_call: TRBJ2-1
clone_size: many
v_call: TRBV6-5
cdr3_aa: CASSYPGNEQFF
cdr3_nt: TGTGCCAGCAGTTACCCGGGGAATGAGCAGTTCTTC

d_call: TRBD2
j_call: TRBJ2-7
clone_size: NA
v_call: TRBV20-1
cdr3_aa: CSARAGLAGGNEQYF
cdr3_nt: TGCAGTGCTAGAGCGGGGCTAGCGGGAGGCAACGAGCAGTACTTC

d_call: TRBD2
j_call: TRBJ2-7
clone_size: many
v_call: TRBV5-1
cdr3_aa: CASSLGSGGSRYEQYF
cdr3_nt: TGCGCCAGCAGCTTGGGGTCGGGCGGGAGCCGTTACGAGCAGTACTTC

d_call: TRBD1
j_call: TRBJ2-2
clone_size: many
v_call: TRBV3-1
cdr3_aa: CASELQGTGELFF
cdr3_nt: TGTGCCAGCGAATTACAGGGGACCGGGGAGCTGTTTTTT

d_call: NA
j_call: TRBJ2-1
clone_size: NA
v_call: TRBV9
cdr3_aa: CASSVAGNPENEQFF
cdr3_nt: TGTGCCAGCAGCGTTGCGGGGAACCCCGAGAATGAGCAGTTCTTC

d_call: NA
j_call: TRBJ2-2
clone_size: many
v_call: TRBV2
cdr3_aa: CASSDPAGRNTGELFF
cdr3_nt: TGTGCCAGCAGTGACCCAGCGGGCAGAAACACCGGGGAGCTGTTTTTT

d_call: TRBD1
j_call: TRBJ1-2
clone_size: many
v_call: TRBV10-2
cdr3_aa: CASSEGQGDYGYTF
cdr3_nt: TGCGCCAGCAGTGAGGGACAGGGAGACTATGGCTACACCTTC

d_call: TRBD2
j_call: TRBJ2-1
clone_size: few
v_call: TRBV12-3/TRBV12-4
cdr3_aa: CASSLWSSGYNEQFF
cdr3_nt: TGTGCCAGCAGTTTATGGTCTAGCGGGTACAATGAGCAGTTCTTC

d_call: TRBD2
j_call: TRBJ2-4
clone_size: NA
v_call: TRBV11-2
cdr3_aa: CASSKIPGIAGGAKNIQYF
cdr3_nt: TGTGCCAGCAGCAAGATCCCAGGCATAGCGGGGGGAGCCAAAAACATTCAGTACTTC

d_call: TRBD1
j_call: TRBJ2-5
clone_size: few
v_call: TRBV14
cdr3_aa: CASSLEGAGSQETQYF
cdr3_nt: TGTGCCAGCAGCCTCGAGGGGGCAGGGTCCCAAGAGACCCAGTACTTC

d_call: TRBD1
j_call: TRBJ1-1
clone_size: many
v_call: TRBV28
cdr3_aa: CASTLLGDREAFF
cdr3_nt: TGTGCCAGCACCCTACTTGGGGACAGGGAAGCTTTCTTT

d_call: NA
j_call: TRBJ1-5
clone_size: many
v_call: TRBV2
cdr3_aa: CASGGFNQPQHF
cdr3_nt: TGTGCCAGCGGAGGCTTCAATCAGCCCCAGCATTTT

d_call: NA
j_call: TRBJ2-5
clone_size: many
v_call: TRBV20-1
cdr3_aa: CSASSQADFRETQYF
cdr3_nt: TGCAGTGCTTCTTCTCAAGCGGACTTTCGGGAGACCCAGTACTTC

d_call: NA
j_call: TRBJ2-1
clone_size: few
v_call: TRBV12-3/TRBV12-4
cdr3_aa: CASSRGTTEQFF
cdr3_nt: TGTGCCAGCAGCCGAGGGACAACCGAGCAGTTCTTC

d_call: NA
j_call: TRBJ2-3
clone_size: NA
v_call: TRBV6-1
cdr3_aa: CASKGLAGTDTQYF
cdr3_nt: TGTGCCAGCAAGGGGCTAGCCGGCACAGATACGCAGTATTTT

d_call: TRBD1
j_call: TRBJ1-2
clone_size: many
v_call: TRBV18
cdr3_aa: CASSPGQEIYGYTF
cdr3_nt: TGTGCCAGCTCACCGGGACAGGAAATCTATGGCTACACCTTC

d_call: TRBD2
j_call: TRBJ2-7
clone_size: many
v_call: TRBV3-1
cdr3_aa: CASSQVRTSGGEQYF
cdr3_nt: TGTGCCAGCAGCCAAGTCCGGACTAGCGGCGGCGAGCAGTACTTC

d_call: NA
j_call: TRBJ2-7
clone_size: NA
v_call: TRBV15
cdr3_aa: CATSREQLSSYEQYF
cdr3_nt: TGTGCCACCAGCAGAGAACAGTTAAGCTCCTACGAGCAGTACTTC

d_call: NA
j_call: TRBJ2-7
clone_size: many
v_call: TRBV3-1
cdr3_aa: CASSPPVGGEQYF
cdr3_nt: TGTGCCAGCAGCCCTCCTGTAGGGGGCGAGCAGTACTTC

d_call: NA
j_call: TRBJ2-3
clone_size: many
v_call: TRBV18
cdr3_aa: CASSPGEADTQYF
cdr3_nt: TGTGCCAGCTCACCAGGGGAGGCAGATACGCAGTATTTT

d_call: TRBD2
j_call: TRBJ2-7
clone_size: many
v_call: TRBV6-1
cdr3_aa: CASRTLAGGLRGSYEQYF
cdr3_nt: TGTGCCAGCAGGACACTAGCGGGAGGGCTTCGGGGCTCCTACGAGCAGTACTTC

d_call: NA
j_call: TRBJ2-4
clone_size: many
v_call: TRBV4-1
cdr3_aa: CASSQAQNPNIQYF
cdr3_nt: TGCGCCAGCAGCCAAGCACAGAATCCCAACATTCAGTACTTC

d_call: NA
j_call: TRBJ1-2
clone_size: many
v_call: TRBV6-2/TRBV6-3
cdr3_aa: CASSWGVGYTF
cdr3_nt: TGTGCCAGCAGTTGGGGCGTCGGCTACACCTTC

d_call: NA
j_call: TRBJ1-3
clone_size: NA
v_call: TRBV9
cdr3_aa: CASSVGLSSVSGNTIYF
cdr3_nt: TGTGCCAGCAGCGTAGGTCTCAGCTCAGTCTCTGGAAACACCATATATTTT

d_call: NA
j_call: TRBJ1-2
clone_size: few
v_call: TRBV5-1
cdr3_aa: CASSLAFSTKQDGYTF
cdr3_nt: TGCGCCAGCAGCTTGGCCTTCAGCACAAAACAGGATGGCTACACCTTC

d_call: NA
j_call: TRBJ2-3
clone_size: many
v_call: TRBV9
cdr3_aa: CASSVPRGQITSTDTQYF
cdr3_nt: TGTGCCAGCAGCGTCCCTCGAGGTCAGATAACTAGCACAGATACGCAGTATTTT

d_call: NA
j_call: TRBJ2-3
clone_size: many
v_call: TRBV18
cdr3_aa: CASSPSVGVSTDTQYF
cdr3_nt: TGTGCCAGCTCACCTTCAGTAGGAGTTTCAACAGATACGCAGTATTTT

d_call: NA
j_call: TRBJ1-1
clone_size: many
v_call: TRBV6-1
cdr3_aa: CASSEGYGVSTEAFF
cdr3_nt: TGTGCCAGCAGTGAGGGCTACGGGGTCTCCACTGAAGCTTTCTTT

d_call: NA
j_call: TRBJ2-3
clone_size: many
v_call: TRBV11-2
cdr3_aa: CASSLGIAGPDTQYF
cdr3_nt: TGTGCCAGCAGCTTAGGTATTGCAGGTCCGGATACGCAGTATTTT

d_call: NA
j_call: TRBJ2-2
clone_size: many
v_call: TRBV11-3
cdr3_aa: CASSLFGGNTGELFF
cdr3_nt: TGTGCCAGCAGCTTATTCGGGGGAAACACCGGGGAGCTGTTTTTT

d_call: NA
j_call: TRBJ2-1
clone_size: NA
v_call: TRBV7-9
cdr3_aa: CASSLDQGGSYNEQFF
cdr3_nt: TGTGCCAGCAGCTTAGACCAGGGGGGTTCCTACAATGAGCAGTTCTTC

d_call: NA
j_call: TRBJ1-2
clone_size: many
v_call: TRBV2
cdr3_aa: CASSGERQGYGYTF
cdr3_nt: TGTGCCAGCAGTGGAGAGAGGCAGGGCTATGGCTACACCTTC